This record looks at one T cell receptor (beta chain) sequence and its context. These data come from a study of PD-1 blockade in mismatch repair-deficient tumors. CDR1 is SGHVS and CDR2 is FNYEAQ in the germline V gene. The CDR3 extends over 17 amino acids. The trim removed 0 bases at V and 0 bases at J, leaving 6 bases unmatched. Libraries were prepared by immunoSEQ multiplex PCR; TCRdb keeps only in-frame clonotypes and omits some of them. This table has 50,000 to 75,000 clones, 88% appearing once. V usage is TRBV7-6 and J usage is TRBJ2-3; 7 bases match TRBD2. This specimen was peripheral blood, taken 52 weeks after starting pembrolizumab. This TCR was sampled from an adult with mismatch repair-deficient cancer. As DNA, the CDR3 is TGTGCCAGCAGCTTAGCGCCGTGGCGGGAGAGCACAGATACGCAGTATTTT. Translated: CASSLAPWRESTDTQYF.